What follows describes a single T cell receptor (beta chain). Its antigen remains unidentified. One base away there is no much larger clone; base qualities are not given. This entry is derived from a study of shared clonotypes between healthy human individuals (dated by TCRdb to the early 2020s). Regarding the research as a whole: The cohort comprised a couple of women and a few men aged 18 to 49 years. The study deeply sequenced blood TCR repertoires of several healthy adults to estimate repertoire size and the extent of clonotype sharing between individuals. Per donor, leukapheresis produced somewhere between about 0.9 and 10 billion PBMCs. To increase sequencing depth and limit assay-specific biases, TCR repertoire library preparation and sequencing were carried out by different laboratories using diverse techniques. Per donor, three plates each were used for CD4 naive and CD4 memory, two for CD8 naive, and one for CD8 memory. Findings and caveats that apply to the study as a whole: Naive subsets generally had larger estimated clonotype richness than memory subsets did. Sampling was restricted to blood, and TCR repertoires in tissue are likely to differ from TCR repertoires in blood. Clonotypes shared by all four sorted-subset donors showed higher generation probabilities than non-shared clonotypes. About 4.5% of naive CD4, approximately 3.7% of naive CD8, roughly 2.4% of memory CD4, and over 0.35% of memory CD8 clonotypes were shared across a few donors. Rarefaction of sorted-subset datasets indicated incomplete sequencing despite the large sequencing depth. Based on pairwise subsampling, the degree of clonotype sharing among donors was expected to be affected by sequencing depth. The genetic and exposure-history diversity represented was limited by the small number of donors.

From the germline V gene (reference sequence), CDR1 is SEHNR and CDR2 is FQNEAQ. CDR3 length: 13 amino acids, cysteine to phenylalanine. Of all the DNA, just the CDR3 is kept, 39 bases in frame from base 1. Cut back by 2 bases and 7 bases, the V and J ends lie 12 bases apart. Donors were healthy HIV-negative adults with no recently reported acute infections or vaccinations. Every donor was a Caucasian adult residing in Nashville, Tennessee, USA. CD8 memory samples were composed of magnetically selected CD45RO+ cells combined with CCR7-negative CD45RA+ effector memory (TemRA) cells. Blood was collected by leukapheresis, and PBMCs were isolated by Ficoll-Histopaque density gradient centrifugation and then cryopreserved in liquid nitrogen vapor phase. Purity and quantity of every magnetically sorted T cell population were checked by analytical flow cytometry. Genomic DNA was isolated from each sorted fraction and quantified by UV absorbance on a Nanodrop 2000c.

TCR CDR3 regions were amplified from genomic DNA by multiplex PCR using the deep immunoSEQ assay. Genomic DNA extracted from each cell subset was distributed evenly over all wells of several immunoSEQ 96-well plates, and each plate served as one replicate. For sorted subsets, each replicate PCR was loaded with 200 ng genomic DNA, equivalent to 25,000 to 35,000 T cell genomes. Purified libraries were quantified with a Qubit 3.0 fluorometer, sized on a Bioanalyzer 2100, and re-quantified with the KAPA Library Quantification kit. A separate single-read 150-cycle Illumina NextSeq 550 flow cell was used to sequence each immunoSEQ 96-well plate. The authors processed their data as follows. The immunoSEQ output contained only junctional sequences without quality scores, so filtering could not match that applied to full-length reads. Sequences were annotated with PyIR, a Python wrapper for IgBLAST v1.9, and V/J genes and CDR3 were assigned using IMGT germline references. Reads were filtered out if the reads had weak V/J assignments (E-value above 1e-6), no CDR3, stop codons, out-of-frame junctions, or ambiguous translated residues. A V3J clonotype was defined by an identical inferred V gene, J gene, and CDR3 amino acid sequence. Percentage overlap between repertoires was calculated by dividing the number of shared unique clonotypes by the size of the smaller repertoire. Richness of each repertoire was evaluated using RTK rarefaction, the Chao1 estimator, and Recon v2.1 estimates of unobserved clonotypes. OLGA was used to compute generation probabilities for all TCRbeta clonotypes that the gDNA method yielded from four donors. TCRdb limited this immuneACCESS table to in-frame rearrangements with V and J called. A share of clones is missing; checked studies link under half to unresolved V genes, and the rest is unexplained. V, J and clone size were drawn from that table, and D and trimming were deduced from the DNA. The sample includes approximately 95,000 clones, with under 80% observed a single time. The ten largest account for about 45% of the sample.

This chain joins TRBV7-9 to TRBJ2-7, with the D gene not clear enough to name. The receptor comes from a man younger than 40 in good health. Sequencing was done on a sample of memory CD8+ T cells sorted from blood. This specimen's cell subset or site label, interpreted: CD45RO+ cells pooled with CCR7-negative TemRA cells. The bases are TGTGCCAGCAGCTTAAGCGATCCGGGTGAGCAGTACTTC. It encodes CASSLSDPGEQYF.